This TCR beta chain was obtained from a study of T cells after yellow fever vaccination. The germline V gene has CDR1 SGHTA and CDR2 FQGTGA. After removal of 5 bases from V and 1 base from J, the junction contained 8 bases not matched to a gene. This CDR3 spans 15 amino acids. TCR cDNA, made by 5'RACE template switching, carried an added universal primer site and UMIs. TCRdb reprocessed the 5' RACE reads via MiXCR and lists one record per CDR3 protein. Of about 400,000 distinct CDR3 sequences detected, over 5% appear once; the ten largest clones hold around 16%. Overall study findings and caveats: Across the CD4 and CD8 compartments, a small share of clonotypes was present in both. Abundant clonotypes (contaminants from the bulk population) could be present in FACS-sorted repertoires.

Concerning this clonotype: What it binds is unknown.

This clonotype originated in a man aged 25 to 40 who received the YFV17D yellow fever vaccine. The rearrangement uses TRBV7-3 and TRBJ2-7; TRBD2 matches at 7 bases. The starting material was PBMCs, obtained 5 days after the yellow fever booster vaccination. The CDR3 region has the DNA TGTGCCAGCAGCCCAAAGTCAGCGGGATCCTACGAGCAGTACTTC. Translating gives CASSPKSAGSYEQYF. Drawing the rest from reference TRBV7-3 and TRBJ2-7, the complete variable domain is GAGVSQTPSNKVTEKGKYVELRCDPISGHTALYWYRQSLGQGPEFLIYFQGTGAADDSGLPNDRFFAVRPEGSVSTLKIQRTERGDSAVYLCASSPKSAGSYEQYFGPGTRLTVT.